Below are 14 T cell receptor beta chains sequenced from a single sample in a study of cytomegalovirus exposure and HLA in healthy donors. PCR involved 60 Vbeta and 13 Jbeta primers. Data came from immunoSEQ multiplex PCR; TCRdb stores just in-frame clones and leaves some out. The data hold 150,000 to 200,000 clones, with almost 80% observed a single time. Sequencing was performed on PBMCs. These receptor sequences come from a man aged 18 to 35 in good health and CMV-seropositive.

This chain connects TRBV19 to TRBJ1-3; 7 bases are a match to TRBD1. Germline trimming cut 7 bases from V and 4 bases from J; bases unmatched to any gene: 10. This CDR3 has 15 residues. Germline V lookup: CDR1 LNHDA, CDR2 SQIVND (reference sequence). In DNA, the CDR3 is TGTGCCAGTATAAGCCAACAGGGGTCCGGAAACACCATATATTTT. Translation: CASISQQGSGNTIYF.

On this clone itself: As the CDR3 is not closed by the conserved phenylalanine or tryptophan, this likely results from a read error. This CDR3 reads CASSGRTGASPLHL. As DNA, the CDR3 is TGTGCCAGCTCGGGTCGGACAGGGGCTTCACCCCTCCACCTT. This chain links TRBV6-1 with TRBJ1-6; 9 bases align to TRBD1. Trimming at V came to 8 bases and at J to 9 bases, leaving 8 bases not matched to a gene. Germline V CDR1 and CDR2: MNHNS, SASEGT. This CDR3 comprises 14 residues.

This clone was seen a single time. The same CDR3 also results from other DNA sequences found in this sample. This chain links TRBV7-2 with TRBJ1-1, with 8 nucleotides matching TRBD1. The germline V gene has CDR1 SGHTA and CDR2 FQGNSA. V shed 5 bases and J 1 base; nucleotides not matched to a gene: 3. The length of the CDR3 is 14 residues. This CDR3 is CASSPDRANTEAFF. DNA for the CDR3: TGTGCCAGCAGCCCGGACAGGGCGAACACTGAAGCTTTCTTT. Filled out from reference TRBV7-2 and TRBJ1-1, the complete variable domain reads GAGVSQSPSNKVTEKGKDVELRCDPISGHTALYWYRQSLGQGLEFLIYFQGNSAPDKSGLPSDRFSAERTGGSVSTLTIQRTQQEDSAVYLCASSPDRANTEAFFGQGTRLTVV.

As regards this clone: Since the CDR3 does not end with the conserved phenylalanine or tryptophan, this likely comes from a read error. CDR3 nucleotide sequence: TGTGCCAGCAGTGATTCGGCAGGCTCACCCCTCCACCTT. Protein sequence: CASSDSAGSPLHL. V is TRBV2 and J is TRBJ1-6; D gene unclear. The germline CDR1 and CDR2 sequences are SNHLY and FYNNEI. The CDR3 consists of 13 residues. V was trimmed by 3 bases and J by 10 bases, leaving 10 bases between them.

The CDR3 region has the DNA TGTGCCAGCAGTCGTGGGGGGGGTGAGCAGTTCTTC. It is translated as CASSRGGGEQFF. The chain employs TRBV11-3 and TRBJ2-1, with TRBD2 matching over 7 bases. Germline lookup yields CDR1 SGHNT and CDR2 YENEEA. The CDR3 runs to 12 residues. Trimming cost V 6 bases and J 9 bases; bases outside gene matches: 5.

The V gene is TRBV20-1, the J gene TRBJ1-2; a possible D gene is TRBD1 (6 bases). V was cut by 6 bases and J by 8 bases, with 13 bases left in between. Germline CDR1 reads DFQATT; CDR2 reads SNEGSKA (reference sequence). This CDR3 is 11 amino acids long. CDR3: CSARTGGGYTF. The CDR3 region has the DNA TGCAGTGCACGTACGGGGGGCGGCTACACCTTC.

The chain employs TRBV10-3 and TRBJ2-1; 9 bases match TRBD2. The V gene's germline CDR1 is ENHRY and CDR2 SYGVKD. Germline trimming cut 10 bases from V and 4 bases from J; bases unmatched to any gene: 8. The CDR3 has 14 residues. The CDR3 is CATSAGGPYNEQFF. The CDR3 region has the DNA TGTGCCACTTCGGCGGGAGGGCCATACAATGAGCAGTTCTTC.

Notes on this clone: One junction end does not reproduce the germline sequence, and a read error may be involved. The chain employs TRBV5-6 and TRBJ1-2, with D perhaps TRBD1 (6 bases). CDR1 is SGHDT, CDR2 YYEEEE, per germline. The CDR3 runs to 13 residues. CDR3 protein: CASSLAGDYGHTF. In nucleotides, the CDR3 is TGTGCCAGCAGCTTGGCAGGGGACTATGGCCACACCTTC.

The genes are TRBV19 and TRBJ1-5, with 11 bases identical to TRBD1. The CDR3 is 15 amino acids. V trimming: 5 bases; J trimming: 6 bases; junction bases outside the gene matches: 6. Germline V gene sequence: CDR1 LNHDA, CDR2 SQIVND (reference sequence). CDR3 sequence: CASSDRTGGVQPQHF. The CDR3 coding sequence is TGTGCCAGTAGTGACCGGACAGGGGGCGTTCAGCCCCAGCATTTT.

The V and J genes are TRBV29-1 and TRBJ2-1, with 9 bases identical to TRBD2. The V gene's germline CDR1 is SQVTM and CDR2 ANQGSEA. V gave up 7 bases and J gave up 6 bases; unmatched junction bases: 1. The CDR3 loop spans 11 amino acids. The CDR3 nucleotides are TGCAGCGGGCGGGGGGGCAATGAGCAGTTCTTC. Its translation: CSGRGGNEQFF.

On this clone itself: The junction and the germline gene differ at one end; a read error may be behind it. The chain uses TRBV5-1 and TRBJ2-1, with TRBD2 matching over 11 bases. The germline V gene encodes CDR1 SGHRS and CDR2 YFSETQ. This CDR3 contains 18 residues. CDR3 DNA: TGCGCCAGCAGCTTGGTTCCTAGCGGGAGGAGCTCCTACAATGGGCAGTTCTTC. It yields the protein CASSLVPSGRSSYNGQFF.

The rearrangement joins TRBV28 to TRBJ1-2; D is unresolved. Germline V gives CDR1 MDHEN, CDR2 SYDVKM. V shed 7 bases and J shed 3 bases, with 12 bases lying between them. CDR3 length: 13 amino acids. The CDR3 DNA reads TGTGCCAGCATAAACACGAATGACTATGGCTACACCTTC. Its protein is CASINTNDYGYTF.

The chain joins TRBV4-1 to TRBJ2-7; D gene unclear. The V and J ends lost 1 base and 3 bases respectively, with 7 bases between them. The CDR3 extends over 13 amino acids. The germline gives CDR1 MGHRA, CDR2 YSYEKL. The CDR3, as DNA: TGCGCCAGCAGCCAAGCAGTTAACTACGAGCAGTACTTC. Translation: CASSQAVNYEQYF.

The chain uses TRBV5-5 and TRBJ2-3; 11 bases fit TRBD2. Trimming took 4 bases from V and 4 from J; bases not matched to a gene: 8. Germline V gene lookup returns CDR1 SGHKS and CDR2 YYEKEE (reference sequence). The CDR3 runs 16 residues. CDR3 loop: CASSPGTSGPADTQYF. The CDR3 coding sequence is TGTGCCAGCAGCCCCGGGACTAGCGGACCGGCAGATACGCAGTATTTT.